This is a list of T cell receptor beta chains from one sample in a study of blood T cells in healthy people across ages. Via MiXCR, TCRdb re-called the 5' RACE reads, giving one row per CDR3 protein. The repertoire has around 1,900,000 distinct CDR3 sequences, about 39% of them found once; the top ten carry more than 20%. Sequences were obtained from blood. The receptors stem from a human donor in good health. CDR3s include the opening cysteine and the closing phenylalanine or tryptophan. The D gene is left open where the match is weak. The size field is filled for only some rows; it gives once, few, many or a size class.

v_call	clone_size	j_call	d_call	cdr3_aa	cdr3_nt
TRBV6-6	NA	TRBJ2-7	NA	CASSTGSVVYEQYF	TGTGCCAGCAGCACAGGTTCCGTGGTCTACGAGCAGTACTTC
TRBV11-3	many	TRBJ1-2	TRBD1	CASSLGQGVGYTF	TGTGCCAGCAGCTTAGGACAGGGGGTTGGCTACACCTTC
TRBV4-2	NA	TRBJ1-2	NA	CASSQGGGRSGYTF	TGTGCCAGCAGCCAAGGAGGGGGGCGGTCGGGCTACACCTTC
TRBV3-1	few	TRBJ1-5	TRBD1	CASSQVGTGVYEHF	TGTGCCAGCAGCCAAGTGGGGACAGGGGTCTACGAGCATTTT
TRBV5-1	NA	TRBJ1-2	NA	CASSLGTVMDIGYTF	TGCGCCAGCAGCTTGGGGACAGTGATGGATATTGGCTACACCTTC
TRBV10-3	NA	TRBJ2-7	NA	CAISESDLPWYF	TGTGCCATCAGTGAGTCGGATCTTCCCTGGTACTTC
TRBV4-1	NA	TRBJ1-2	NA	CASSQEQATANNYGYTF	TGCGCCAGCAGCCAAGAACAAGCGACAGCCAATAACTATGGCTACACCTTC
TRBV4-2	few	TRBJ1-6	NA	CASSPGVNGDSPLHF	TGTGCCAGCAGCCCGGGCGTAAATGGTGATTCACCCCTCCACTTT
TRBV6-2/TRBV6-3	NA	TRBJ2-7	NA	CASTAPGIPVGKAANEQYF	TGTGCCAGCACCGCACCAGGGATCCCGGTGGGGAAGGCGGCTAACGAGCAGTACTTC
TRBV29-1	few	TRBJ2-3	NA	CSVEDPQGLVTTDTQYF	TGCAGCGTTGAAGACCCACAGGGACTCGTCACCACAGATACGCAGTATTTT
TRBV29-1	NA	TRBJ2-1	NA	CSVPRGNNEQFF	TGCAGCGTTCCTCGGGGCAACAATGAGCAGTTCTTC
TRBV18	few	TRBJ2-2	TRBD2	CASSPVSGLASYGELFF	TGTGCCAGCTCACCGGTGTCGGGACTAGCTTCGTACGGGGAGCTGTTTTTT
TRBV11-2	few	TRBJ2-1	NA	CASSLGDGIETQFF	TGTGCCAGCAGCTTAGGGGACGGGATAGAGACCCAGTTCTTC
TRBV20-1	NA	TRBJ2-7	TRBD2	CSASLLAGGALDEQYF	TGCAGTGCTAGCTTACTAGCGGGGGGGGCTCTAGACGAGCAGTACTTC
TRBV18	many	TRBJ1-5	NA	CATKGTNSNQPQHF	TGTGCCACTAAGGGGACAAACAGCAATCAGCCCCAGCATTTT
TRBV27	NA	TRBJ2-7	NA	CASRTWGVGYEQYF	TGTGCCAGCCGAACGTGGGGGGTCGGGTACGAGCAGTACTTC
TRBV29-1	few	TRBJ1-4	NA	CSAYGRSCEKLFF	TGCAGCGCGTATGGTCGTAGCTGTGAAAAACTGTTTTTT
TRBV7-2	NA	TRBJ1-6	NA	CASTLGPPGSYNSPLHF	TGTGCCAGCACCTTGGGACCTCCGGGCTCCTATAATTCACCCCTCCACTTT
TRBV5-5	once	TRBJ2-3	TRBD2	CASRTGLAGFTDTQYF	TGTGCCAGCAGGACAGGACTAGCAGGATTCACAGATACGCAGTATTTT
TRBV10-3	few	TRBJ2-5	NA	CAISEVSPGDLQETQYF	TGTGCCATCAGTGAGGTTTCGCCGGGGGACCTCCAAGAGACCCAGTACTTC
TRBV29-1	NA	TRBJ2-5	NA	CSVEQPEGGRQETQYF	TGCAGCGTTGAACAACCCGAGGGGGGGCGGCAAGAGACCCAGTACTTC
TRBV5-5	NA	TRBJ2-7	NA	CASSPPANLYEQYF	TGTGCCAGCAGCCCCCCGGCAAATCTCTACGAGCAGTACTTC
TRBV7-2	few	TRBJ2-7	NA	CASSWAVSDSPYEQYF	TGTGCCAGCAGCTGGGCGGTTTCGGACAGTCCCTACGAGCAGTACTTC
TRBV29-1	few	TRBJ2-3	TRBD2	CSVEDWGSGESSTDTQYF	TGCAGCGTTGAAGATTGGGGTAGCGGGGAGTCTAGCACAGATACGCAGTATTTT